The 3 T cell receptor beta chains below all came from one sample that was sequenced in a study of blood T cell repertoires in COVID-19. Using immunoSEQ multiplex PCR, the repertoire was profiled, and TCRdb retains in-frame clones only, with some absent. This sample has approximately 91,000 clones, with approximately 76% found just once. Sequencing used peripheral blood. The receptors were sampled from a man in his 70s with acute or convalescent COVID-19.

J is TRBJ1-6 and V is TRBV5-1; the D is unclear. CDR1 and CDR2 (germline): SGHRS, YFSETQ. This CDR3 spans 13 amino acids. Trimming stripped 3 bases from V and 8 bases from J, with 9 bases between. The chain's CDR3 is CASSSFIDSPLHF. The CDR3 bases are TGCGCCAGCAGCTCTTTCATAGATTCACCCCTCCACTTT.

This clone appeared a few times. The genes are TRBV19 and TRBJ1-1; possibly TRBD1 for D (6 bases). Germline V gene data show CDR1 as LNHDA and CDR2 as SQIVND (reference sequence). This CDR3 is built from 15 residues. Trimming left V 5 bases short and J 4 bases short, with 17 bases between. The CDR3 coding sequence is TGTGCCAGTAGTCCCCGGGGCAGCAGGGGCACTGAAGCTTTCTTT. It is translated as CASSPRGSRGTEAFF.

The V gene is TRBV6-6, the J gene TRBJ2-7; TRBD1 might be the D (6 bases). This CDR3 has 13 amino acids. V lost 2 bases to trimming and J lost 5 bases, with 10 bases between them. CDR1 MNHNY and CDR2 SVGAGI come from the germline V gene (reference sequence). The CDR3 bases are TGTGCCAGCAGTTACGGGCAGGGGCACGAGCAGTACTTC. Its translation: CASSYGQGHEQYF.